This passage covers 19 T cell receptor beta chains from one sample sequenced in a study of CD8 T cells in ankylosing spondylitis. Study-level findings and limits: Blood from ankylosing spondylitis patients appeared to carry a characteristic roughly 8-variant TCR beta motif.

A single record per CDR3 protein comes from TCRdb applying MiXCR to the 5' RACE reads. The table records 100,000 or so distinct CDR3 sequences, roughly 8.5% of them present only once. Their target antigens are unknown. The sample comprised blood, either unsorted or a sorted T cell fraction (not recorded which). These receptors were obtained from a male donor with ankylosing spondylitis.

This clonotype was observed many times. This chain joins TRBV28 and TRBJ2-7, with D perhaps TRBD2 (5 bases). CDR3 length equals 14 residues. Germline-derived CDR1 and CDR2 are MDHEN and SYDVKM. Trimming took off 3 bases at V and 0 bases at J, with 9 bases between the two ends. Written as DNA, the CDR3 is TGTGCCAGCAGTTTCAGAGGGTTCTCCTACGAGCAGTACGTC. This encodes CASSFRGFSYEQYV.

This clonotype was detected ten times or more. J is TRBJ2-1 and V is TRBV27, with TRBD2 identical over 10 bases. Germline values: CDR1 MNHEY, CDR2 SMNVEV (reference sequence). Trimming at V came to 8 bases and at J to 4 bases, leaving 8 bases not matched to a gene. This CDR3 spans 15 amino acids. In DNA form, the CDR3 reads TGTGCCAGCTGTCTGACTAGCGGGCTATACAATGAGCAGTTCTTC. Translated: CASCLTSGLYNEQFF.

This clonotype was seen ten or more times. The rearrangement links TRBV27 to TRBJ2-7, with a weak D call TRBD2 (7 bases). Germline V gene sequence: CDR1 MNHEY, CDR2 SMNVEV (reference sequence). V lost 3 bases and J 4 bases, leaving 13 bases between the germline ends. The CDR3 has 14 amino acids. Written as DNA, the CDR3 is TGTGCCAGCAGTTTGGCCGCGGGGGCTTACGAGCAGTACTTC. Amino acid sequence: CASSLAAGAYEQYF.

This clonotype was counted ten times or more. CDR3 protein: CASSLWWANEQFF. CDR3 in DNA: TGTGCCAGCAGCTTGTGGTGGGCAAATGAGCAGTTCTTC. V and J are TRBV5-6 and TRBJ2-1, with D hard to call. Trimming cost V 1 base and J 7 bases, with 9 bases left between them. Germline assignment: CDR1 SGHDT and CDR2 YYEEEE. The CDR3 contains 13 residues.

V is TRBV12-3 or TRBV12-4 and J is TRBJ2-3, with a tentative D call TRBD2 (5 bases). V lost 2 bases to trimming and J lost 2 bases, with 17 bases between them. This CDR3 has 17 residues. The CDR3 sequence: CASSLPGFEQTTDTQYF. For the CDR3, the DNA is TGTGCCAGCAGTTTACCGGGGTTTGAACAGACCACAGATACGCAGTATTTT.

The CDR3 region is CASSQDLGGAAQYF. The DNA for the CDR3 is TGCGCCAGCAGCCAAGATCTGGGGGGAGCGGCGCAGTATTTT. The rearrangement joins TRBV4-1 to TRBJ2-3; D is possibly TRBD2 (6 bases). Trimming took off 0 bases at V and 10 bases at J, with 14 bases between the two ends. Germline CDR1 MGHRA, CDR2 YSYEKL. This CDR3 has 14 amino acids.

J is TRBJ2-1 and V is TRBV29-1, with TRBD1 matching over 9 bases. The J segment lost 8 bases and the V segment lost 3 bases, leaving 5 bases of the junction unmatched. The germline V gene has CDR1 SQVTM and CDR2 ANQGSEA. The CDR3 runs 13 residues. The CDR3 DNA sequence: TGCAGCGTTGAGTCGGACAGGGGCGATGAGCAGTTCTTC. It yields the protein CSVESDRGDEQFF.

The V and J genes are TRBV20-1 and TRBJ2-1; D uncertain. From germline, CDR1 is DFQATT and CDR2 SNEGSKA (reference sequence). V lost 0 bases to trimming and J lost 5 bases, with 5 bases between them. The CDR3 sequence is 12 residues long. CDR3 bases: TGCAGTGCTAGAGAAGGAGACAATGAGCAGTTCTTC. Its translation: CSAREGDNEQFF.

V and J are TRBV9 and TRBJ1-2; 7 bases align to TRBD1. Unmatched junction bases numbered 6, after V lost 3 bases and J lost 7 bases. Germline lookup yields CDR1 SGDLS and CDR2 YYNGEE. The CDR3 covers 13 residues. CDR3 sequence: CASSGQGIIGYTF. The CDR3, as DNA: TGTGCCAGCAGCGGACAGGGTATTATTGGCTACACCTTC.

The chain recombines TRBV5-1 with TRBJ2-7, with D unclear. CDR3 length equals 14 residues. Germline-derived CDR1 and CDR2 are SGHRS and YFSETQ. Trimming removed 2 bases from V and 2 bases from J, with 11 bases in between. The CDR3 here is CASSFEASTYEQYF. The CDR3 DNA is TGCGCCAGCAGCTTTGAAGCGTCCACCTACGAGCAGTACTTC.

This clonotype came up a few times. V and J are TRBV7-9 and TRBJ2-1; a weak D match, TRBD2 (6 bases). Trimming pared 5 bases from V and 0 bases from J, leaving 11 bases between. Germline-derived CDR1 and CDR2 are SEHNR and FQNEAQ (reference sequence). There are 15 residues in the CDR3. The CDR3 bases are TGTGCCAGCAGCGGTAGCGGTCGCTCCTACAATGAGCAGTTCTTC. Protein product: CASSGSGRSYNEQFF. The full variable domain, rest sourced from reference TRBV7-9 and TRBJ2-1, is DTGVSQNPRHKITKRGQNVTFRCDPISEHNRLYWYRQTLGQGPEFLTYFQNEAQLEKSRLLSDRFSAERPKGSFSTLEIQRTEQGDSAMYLCASSGSGRSYNEQFFGPGTRLTVL.

The rearrangement joins TRBV2 to TRBJ2-1; 11 bases match TRBD2. This CDR3 contains 18 residues. From germline, CDR1 is SNHLY and CDR2 FYNNEI. The V segment lost 10 bases and the J segment 1 base; nucleotides outside the gene matches: 15. Written as DNA, the CDR3 is TGTGCCAACTTACGCGGGACTAGCGGTACTCTTTCCTACAATGAGCAGTTCTTC. Its protein is CANLRGTSGTLSYNEQFF.

In its sample, this clonotype was seen many times. The V call is TRBV5-1, the J call TRBJ2-7; 9 nucleotides match TRBD1. Germline trimming cut 4 bases from V and 3 bases from J; bases unmatched to any gene: 8. Germline values: CDR1 SGHRS, CDR2 YFSETQ. The CDR3 is 15 residues long. The CDR3 DNA sequence: TGCGCCAGCAGCGATGCCGGGACAGGGAACTACGAGCAGTACTTC. Translating it yields CASSDAGTGNYEQYF.

This clonotype was picked up a small number of times. The rearrangement joins TRBV7-9 to TRBJ1-2, with TRBD1 matching over 8 bases. CDR1 is SEHNR, CDR2 FQNEAQ, per germline (reference sequence). There are 14 residues in the CDR3. V lost 1 base and J lost 8; bases outside the gene matches: 6. The DNA for the CDR3 is TGTGCCAGCAGCTTAGAAGGCAGGGGGCAGGGCTACACCTTC. This gives the protein CASSLEGRGQGYTF.

V and J are TRBV7-9 and TRBJ2-1; tentative D call: TRBD1 (6 bases). The CDR3 extends over 15 amino acids. Trimming took 6 bases from V and 0 from J, leaving 12 bases between them. The germline CDR1 and CDR2 sequences are SEHNR and FQNEAQ (reference sequence). The CDR3 region has the DNA TGTGCCAGCAGGGGTACAGGGAGCTCCTACAATGAGCAGTTCTTC. Protein sequence: CASRGTGSSYNEQFF.

The rearrangement joins TRBV25-1 to TRBJ1-2; no clear D gene. The CDR3 has 14 amino acids. CDR1 and CDR2 (germline): MGHDK, SYGVNS. Trimming took off 4 bases at V and 8 bases at J, with 17 bases between the two ends. The CDR3: CASSGLDPGYGYTF. The CDR3 nucleotides are TGTGCCAGCAGTGGATTAGACCCGGGCTACGGCTACACCTTC.

This clonotype was picked up many times. V gene TRBV20-1 combines with J gene TRBJ2-2; 8 nucleotides line up with TRBD1. V gave up 0 bases and J gave up 7 bases; unmatched junction bases: 7. CDR1 and CDR2 (germline): DFQATT, SNEGSKA (reference sequence). The CDR3 totals 15 residues. The CDR3 spells CSARDIRGRIGELFF. For the CDR3, the DNA is TGCAGTGCTAGAGATATCAGGGGGCGGATCGGGGAGCTGTTTTTT.

This clonotype came up many times. The chain joins TRBV12-3 or TRBV12-4 to TRBJ2-2, with 8 bases aligning to TRBD2. With V trimmed by 6 bases and J by 6 bases, 9 bases remained unmatched. The CDR3 runs 15 residues. In DNA, the CDR3 is TGTGCCAGCAGCCCCGGGATAGCGGGGCCCGGGGAGCTGTTTTTT. Translation: CASSPGIAGPGELFF.

This clonotype was picked up a small number of times. This chain uses TRBV7-9 with TRBJ2-6; D is ambiguous. V was trimmed by 1 base and J by 12 bases, leaving 10 bases between them. The CDR3 spans 13 residues. Germline lookup yields CDR1 SEHNR and CDR2 FQNEAQ (reference sequence). The CDR3 bases are TGTGCCAGCAGCTTAGTGGCGCAGCCCGTCCTGACTTTC. Translation: CASSLVAQPVLTF.